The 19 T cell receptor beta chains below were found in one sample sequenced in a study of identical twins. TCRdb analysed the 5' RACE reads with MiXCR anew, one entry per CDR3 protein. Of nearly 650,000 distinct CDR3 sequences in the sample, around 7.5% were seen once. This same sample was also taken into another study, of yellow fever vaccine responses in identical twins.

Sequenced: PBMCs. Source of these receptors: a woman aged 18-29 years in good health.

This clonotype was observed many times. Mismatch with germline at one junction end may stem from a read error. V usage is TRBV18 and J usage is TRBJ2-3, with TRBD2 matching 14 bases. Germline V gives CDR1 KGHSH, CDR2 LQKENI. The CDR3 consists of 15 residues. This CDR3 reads CASSPGLAGADTQYF. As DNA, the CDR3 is TGCGCCAGCAGCCCGGGACTAGCGGGAGCCGATACGCAGTATTTT.

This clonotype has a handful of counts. Written as DNA, the CDR3 is TGTGCCAGCAGCGAACCGACAGGGGGGAAGAATGAGCAGTTCTTC. This codes for CASSEPTGGKNEQFF. The gene calls are TRBV6-4 and TRBJ2-1, with 9 bases lining up with TRBD1. V lost 6 bases to trimming and J lost 7 bases; unmatched junction nucleotides: 10. Germline V gene sequence: CDR1 MRHNA, CDR2 SNTAGT. CDR3 length: 15 residues.

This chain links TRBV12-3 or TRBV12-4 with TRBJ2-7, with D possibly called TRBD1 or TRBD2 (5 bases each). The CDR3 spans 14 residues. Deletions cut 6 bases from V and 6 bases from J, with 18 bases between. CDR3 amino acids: CASSSLRGVGEQYF. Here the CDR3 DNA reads TGTGCCAGCAGCTCTCTCCGAGGGGTAGGCGAGCAGTACTTC.

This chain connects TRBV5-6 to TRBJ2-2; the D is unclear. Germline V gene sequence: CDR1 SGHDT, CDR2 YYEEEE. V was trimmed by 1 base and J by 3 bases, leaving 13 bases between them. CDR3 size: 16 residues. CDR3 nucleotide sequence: TGTGCCAGCAGCTTGAAGCTTTATGGGTACACCGGGGAGCTGTTTTTT. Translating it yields CASSLKLYGYTGELFF.

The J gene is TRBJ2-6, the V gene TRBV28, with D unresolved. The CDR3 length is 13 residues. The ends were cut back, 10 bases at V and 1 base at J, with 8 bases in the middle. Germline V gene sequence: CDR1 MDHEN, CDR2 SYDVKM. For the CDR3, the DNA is TGTGCCACAACAAGGTCTGGGGCCAACGTCCTGACTTTC. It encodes CATTRSGANVLTF.

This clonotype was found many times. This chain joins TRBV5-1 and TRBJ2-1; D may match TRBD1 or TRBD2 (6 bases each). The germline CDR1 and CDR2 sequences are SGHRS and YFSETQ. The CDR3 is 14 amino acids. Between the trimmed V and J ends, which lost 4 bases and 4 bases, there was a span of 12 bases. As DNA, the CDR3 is TGCGCCAGCAGCAATGGAGGGACATACAATGAGCAGTTCTTC. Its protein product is CASSNGGTYNEQFF.

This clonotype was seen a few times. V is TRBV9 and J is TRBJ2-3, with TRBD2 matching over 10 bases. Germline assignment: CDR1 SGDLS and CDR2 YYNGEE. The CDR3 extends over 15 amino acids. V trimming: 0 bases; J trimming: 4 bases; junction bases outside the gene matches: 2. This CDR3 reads CASSVDSGRADTQYF. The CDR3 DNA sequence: TGTGCCAGCAGCGTAGACAGCGGGAGGGCAGATACGCAGTATTTT.

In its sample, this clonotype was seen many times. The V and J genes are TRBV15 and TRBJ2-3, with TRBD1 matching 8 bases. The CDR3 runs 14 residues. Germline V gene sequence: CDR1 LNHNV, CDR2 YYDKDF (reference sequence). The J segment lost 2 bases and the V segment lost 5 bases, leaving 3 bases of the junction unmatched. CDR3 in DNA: TGTGCCACCAGCGGGGACAGGAACACAGATACGCAGTATTTT. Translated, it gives CATSGDRNTDTQYF.

CDR3 residues: CSARTSGGATGELFF. For the CDR3, the DNA is TGCAGTGCGAGGACTAGCGGGGGGGCAACCGGGGAGCTGTTTTTT. The chain has TRBV20-1 and TRBJ2-2; TRBD2 agrees at 15 bases. The CDR3 is 15 residues long. The V gene end was trimmed by 6 bases and the J gene end by 5 bases; junction bases not matched to a gene: 4. CDR1 and CDR2 from the germline V gene are DFQATT and SNEGSKA (reference sequence).

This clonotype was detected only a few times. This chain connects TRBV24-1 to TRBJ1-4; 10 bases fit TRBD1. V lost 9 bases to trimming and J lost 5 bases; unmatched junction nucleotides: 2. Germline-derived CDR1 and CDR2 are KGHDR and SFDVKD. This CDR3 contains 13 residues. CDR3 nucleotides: TGTGCCACCGCGGGACAGGGGAATGAAAAACTGTTTTTT. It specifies CATAGQGNEKLFF.

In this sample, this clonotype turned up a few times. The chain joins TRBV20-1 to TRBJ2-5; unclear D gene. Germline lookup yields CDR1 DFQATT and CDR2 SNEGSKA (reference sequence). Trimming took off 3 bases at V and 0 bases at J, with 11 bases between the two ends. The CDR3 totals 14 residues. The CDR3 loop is CSARRLEYQETQYF. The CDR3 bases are TGCAGTGCTAGGCGCCTCGAATACCAAGAGACCCAGTACTTC.

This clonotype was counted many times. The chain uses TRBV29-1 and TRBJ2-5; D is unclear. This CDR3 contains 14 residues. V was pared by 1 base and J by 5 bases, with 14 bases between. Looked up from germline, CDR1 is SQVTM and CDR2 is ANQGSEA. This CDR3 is CSVEGGIPLETQYF. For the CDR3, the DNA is TGCAGCGTTGAAGGGGGTATACCCCTGGAGACCCAGTACTTC.

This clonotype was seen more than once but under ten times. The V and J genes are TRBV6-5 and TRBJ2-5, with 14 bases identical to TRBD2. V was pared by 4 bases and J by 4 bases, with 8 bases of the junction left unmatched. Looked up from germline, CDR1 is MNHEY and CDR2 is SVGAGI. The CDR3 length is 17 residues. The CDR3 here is CASSWGLAGENSETQYF. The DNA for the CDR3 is TGTGCCAGCAGTTGGGGACTAGCGGGAGAGAACTCAGAGACCCAGTACTTC.

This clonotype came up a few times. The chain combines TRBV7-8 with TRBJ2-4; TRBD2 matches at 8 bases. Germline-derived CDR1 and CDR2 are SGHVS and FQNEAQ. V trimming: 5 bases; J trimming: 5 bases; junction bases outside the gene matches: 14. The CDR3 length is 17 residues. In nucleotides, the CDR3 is TGTGCCAGCAGCCCAAGGGTAACCGGGACTAGGGAAAACATTCAGTACTTC. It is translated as CASSPRVTGTRENIQYF.

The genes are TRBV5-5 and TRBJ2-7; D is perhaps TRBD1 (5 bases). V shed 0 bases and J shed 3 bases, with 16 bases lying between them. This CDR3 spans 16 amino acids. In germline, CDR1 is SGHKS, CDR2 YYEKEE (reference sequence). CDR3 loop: CASSLDVGDSLYEQYF. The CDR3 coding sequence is TGTGCCAGCAGCTTGGACGTGGGCGACAGCCTCTACGAGCAGTACTTC.

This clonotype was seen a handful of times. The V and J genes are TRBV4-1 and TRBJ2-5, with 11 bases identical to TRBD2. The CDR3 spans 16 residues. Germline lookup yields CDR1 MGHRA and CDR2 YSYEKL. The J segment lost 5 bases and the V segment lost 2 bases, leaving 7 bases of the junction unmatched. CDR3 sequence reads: CASSQLAGGPGETQYF. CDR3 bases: TGCGCCAGCAGCCAATTAGCGGGGGGGCCTGGGGAGACCCAGTACTTC.

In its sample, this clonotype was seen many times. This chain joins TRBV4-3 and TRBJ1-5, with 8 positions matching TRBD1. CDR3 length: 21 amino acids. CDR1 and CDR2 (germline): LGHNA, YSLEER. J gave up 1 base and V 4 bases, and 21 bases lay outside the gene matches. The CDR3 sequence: CASSPRTPRQGQSLSNQPQHF. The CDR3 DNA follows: TGCGCCAGCAGCCCCCGAACACCTAGACAGGGGCAAAGCTTGAGCAATCAGCCCCAGCATTTT.

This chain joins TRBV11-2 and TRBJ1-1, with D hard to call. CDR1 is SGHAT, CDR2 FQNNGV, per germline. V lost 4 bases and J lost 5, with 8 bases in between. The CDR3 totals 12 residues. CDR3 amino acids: CASSSTVTEAFF. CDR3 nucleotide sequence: TGTGCCAGCAGCTCCACGGTAACTGAAGCTTTCTTT.

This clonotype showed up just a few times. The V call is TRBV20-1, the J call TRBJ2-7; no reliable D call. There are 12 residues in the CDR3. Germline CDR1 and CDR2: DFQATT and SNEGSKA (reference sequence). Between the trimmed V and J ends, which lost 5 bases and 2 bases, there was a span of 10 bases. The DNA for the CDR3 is TGCAGTGCTTTGGGCTTCGCCTACGAGCAGTACTTC. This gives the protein CSALGFAYEQYF.